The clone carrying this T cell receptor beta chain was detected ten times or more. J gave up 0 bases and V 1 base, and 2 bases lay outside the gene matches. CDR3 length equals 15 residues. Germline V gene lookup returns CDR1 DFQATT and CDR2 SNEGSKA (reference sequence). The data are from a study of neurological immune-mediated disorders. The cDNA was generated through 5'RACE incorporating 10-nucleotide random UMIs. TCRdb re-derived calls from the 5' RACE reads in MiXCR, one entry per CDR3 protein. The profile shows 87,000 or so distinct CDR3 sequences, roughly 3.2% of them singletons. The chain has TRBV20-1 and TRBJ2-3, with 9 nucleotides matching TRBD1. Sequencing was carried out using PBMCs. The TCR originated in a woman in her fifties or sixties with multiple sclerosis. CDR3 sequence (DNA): TGCAGTGCTAGAGTTGGACAGGGGAGCACAGATACGCAGTATTTT. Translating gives CSARVGQGSTDTQYF.